A single sample is the source of the 22 T cell receptor beta chains below, sequenced in a study of T cells in Graves' hyperthyroidism and ophthalmopathy. TCR beta CDR3 sequences were amplified from RNA transcripts. HTBI primers were employed in a first-round RT-PCR of the TCR CDR3. Each CDR3 protein gets one entry after TCRdb re-called the multiplex PCR reads with MiXCR. The sample consists of 470,000 or so distinct CDR3 sequences, roughly 20% of them appearing once. The sequenced material came from blood. These TCRs come from a man aged 18-30 years with Graves' hyperthyroidism.

This clonotype has ten or more counts. J is TRBJ2-7 and V is TRBV7-2, with 9 positions matching TRBD2. The CDR3 totals 15 residues. J lost 7 bases, V lost 2 bases, and 9 bases had no gene match. The germline V gene encodes CDR1 SGHTA and CDR2 FQGNSA. This chain's CDR3 is CASSLIAGGLEEQYF. The CDR3 region has the DNA TGTGCCAGCAGCTTAATCGCGGGGGGGTTAGAGGAGCAGTACTTC.

This chain joins TRBV10-3 and TRBJ2-7; 10 bases map to TRBD1. Trimming at V came to 6 bases and at J to 6 bases, leaving 8 bases not matched to a gene. The CDR3 is 14 amino acids. Germline V lookup: CDR1 ENHRY, CDR2 SYGVKD. The chain's CDR3 is CAIRDDRGQSEQYV. The CDR3 nucleotides read TGTGCCATCAGGGATGACAGGGGGCAATCCGAGCAGTACGTC.

There are a few counts of this clonotype. The chain couples TRBV7-9 to TRBJ2-5; D remains unclear. Looked up from germline, CDR1 is SEHNR and CDR2 is FQNEAQ (reference sequence). Deletions cut 5 bases from V and 5 bases from J, with 12 bases between. This CDR3 is 13 amino acids long. DNA of the CDR3: TGTGCCAGCAGCCATAATTGGCAGGAGACCCAGTACTTC. Amino acids: CASSHNWQETQYF.

This clonotype was observed a few times. J is TRBJ2-7 and V is TRBV7-2, with D possibly being TRBD2 (5 bases). Trimming shortened V by 1 base and J by 4 bases, and 11 bases separated the two germline ends. The germline gives CDR1 SGHTA, CDR2 FQGNSA. The CDR3 sequence is 14 residues long. CDR3 sequence (DNA): TGTGCCAGCAGCTTAGACGGACTTCGATACGAGCAGTACTTC. It specifies CASSLDGLRYEQYF.

This clonotype came up many times. The V call is TRBV6-5, the J call TRBJ1-1; D might be TRBD1 (5 bases). The ends were cut back, 6 bases at V and 1 base at J, with 9 bases in the middle. The germline gives CDR1 MNHEY, CDR2 SVGAGI. The CDR3 covers 13 residues. This CDR3 reads CASRRGWNTEAFF. As DNA, the CDR3 is TGTGCCAGCAGGAGGGGCTGGAACACTGAAGCTTTCTTT.

The chain has TRBV25-1 and TRBJ1-1, with TRBD1 as a possible D gene (6 bases). The germline V gene has CDR1 MGHDK and CDR2 SYGVNS. This CDR3 region has 13 residues. The ends were cut back, 3 bases at V and 7 bases at J, with 12 bases in the middle. The chain's CDR3 is CASSDGGPGEAFF. The CDR3 bases are TGTGCCAGCAGTGATGGGGGGCCGGGTGAAGCTTTCTTT.

This clonotype has just a few counts. This chain links TRBV20-1 with TRBJ1-5; D gene unclear. CDR1 is DFQATT and CDR2 is SNEGSKA in the germline V gene (reference sequence). The V end lost 6 bases, the J end lost 7 bases, and 16 bases lay between the germline ends. This CDR3 spans 13 amino acids. The CDR3 DNA reads TGCAGTGCCCGAACGGGTCTCGGACAGCCCCAGCATTTT. Translation gives CSARTGLGQPQHF.

This clonotype was picked up many times. The chain employs TRBV12-3 or TRBV12-4 and TRBJ1-2; unclear D gene. The CDR3 sequence is 12 residues long. V dropped 5 bases and J dropped 4 bases, with 8 bases sitting between them. Here the CDR3 reads CASSTTVYGYTF. Here the CDR3 DNA reads TGTGCCAGCAGTACCACGGTCTATGGCTACACCTTC.

This clonotype was detected ten times or more. The chain carries TRBV27 and TRBJ1-5; D gene ambiguous. CDR1 is MNHEY, CDR2 SMNVEV, per germline (reference sequence). The V gene lost 3 bases and the J gene lost 9 bases, with 12 bases spanning the gap. This CDR3 contains 13 residues. CDR3 protein: CASSFGTTGPQHF. The CDR3 coding sequence is TGTGCCAGCAGTTTCGGAACCACCGGGCCCCAGCATTTT.

This clonotype was detected ten times or more. The genes are TRBV7-2 and TRBJ2-7; D is unresolved. Trimming removed 1 base from V and 3 bases from J, with 7 bases in between. The CDR3 is made up of 13 amino acids. Germline CDR1 and CDR2: SGHTA and FQGNSA. The CDR3 sequence is CASSLVSFYEQYF. The CDR3, as DNA: TGTGCCAGCAGCTTAGTGAGCTTCTACGAGCAGTACTTC.

This clonotype was observed a few times. The V and J genes are TRBV5-1 and TRBJ2-7, with D tentatively TRBD1 (6 bases). The germline gives CDR1 SGHRS, CDR2 YFSETQ. The length of the CDR3 is 14 residues. Trimming removed 5 bases from V and 9 bases from J, with 21 bases in between. The CDR3: CASSSTAGASGQYF. The CDR3 DNA reads TGCGCCAGCAGTAGCACCGCAGGGGCCAGCGGGCAGTACTTC.

This clonotype has more than one count but fewer than ten. J is TRBJ2-5 and V is TRBV3-1; 7 nucleotides agree with TRBD2. The junction had 13 bases not matched to a gene; V was cut back by 1 base and J by 5 bases. This CDR3 spans 17 amino acids. Germline V gives CDR1 LGHDT, CDR2 YNNKEL (reference sequence). CDR3: CASSQGVAAGPRETQYF. The CDR3 bases are TGTGCCAGCAGCCAAGGAGTGGCAGCGGGGCCTCGGGAGACCCAGTACTTC.

This clonotype was counted ten times or more. V gene TRBV11-2 combines with J gene TRBJ2-7, with TRBD1 identical over 7 bases. Trimming cost V 8 bases and J 2 bases; bases outside gene matches: 6. The length of the CDR3 is 13 residues. The germline CDR1 and CDR2 sequences are SGHAT and FQNNGV. CDR3 sequence (DNA): TGTGCCAGCTCCCGACAGGGTCCCTACGAGCAGTACTTC. Its protein is CASSRQGPYEQYF.

This clonotype has more than one count but fewer than ten. This clone may be a read error of a much larger clone one base away. The V gene is TRBV12-3 or TRBV12-4, the J gene TRBJ1-5, with 7 bases fitting TRBD1. This CDR3 is 14 amino acids long. CDR3 coding DNA: TGTGCCAGCACCCAGGGGGGGGCAGGTCAGCCCCGGCATTTT. It codes for CASTQGGAGQPRHF.

CDR3 region: CASSSPRDKGSYEQYF. In DNA form, the CDR3 reads TGTGCCAGCAGTTCCCCCCGGGACAAGGGCTCCTACGAGCAGTACTTC. The V call is TRBV6-5, the J call TRBJ2-7, with D perhaps TRBD1 (6 bases). Germline V gene sequence: CDR1 MNHEY, CDR2 SVGAGI. Deletions cut 4 bases from V and 0 bases from J, with 16 bases between. This CDR3 comprises 16 residues.

This clonotype was recorded many times. The chain joins TRBV28 to TRBJ1-5; 7 nucleotides line up with TRBD1. The CDR3 has 15 residues. Germline CDR1 is MDHEN and CDR2 is SYDVKM. J was trimmed by 5 bases and V by 5 bases; bases with no gene match: 9. This CDR3 reads CASSIRQGEDQPQHF. CDR3 in DNA: TGTGCCAGCAGTATCAGACAGGGAGAGGATCAGCCCCAGCATTTT.

Points on this clonotype: Being one base from a much bigger clone, this may be a read error. This sequence joins TRBV20-1 and TRBJ2-7, with 11 bases that match TRBD2. The CDR3 extends over 15 amino acids. Germline CDR1 DFQATT, CDR2 SNEGSKA (reference sequence). CDR3 nucleotide sequence: TGCAGTGTTGTAGCGGCTAGCGGGGGGAGGAGGGAGCAGCACTTC. It yields the protein CSVVAASGGRREQHF.

This clonotype was seen ten or more times. The chain couples TRBV10-3 to TRBJ1-1; 10 bases are shared with TRBD1. CDR1 and CDR2 from the germline V gene are ENHRY and SYGVKD. V trimming: 8 bases; J trimming: 6 bases; junction bases outside the gene matches: 12. The CDR3 covers 15 residues. The CDR3 spells CAIGLLDRGLPEAFF. In DNA, the CDR3 is TGTGCCATCGGGCTATTAGACAGGGGGCTTCCTGAAGCTTTCTTT.

This clonotype has a handful of counts. The chain recombines TRBV28 with TRBJ2-5, with 9 nucleotides matching TRBD2. Germline assignment: CDR1 MDHEN and CDR2 SYDVKM. J was trimmed by 4 bases and V by 3 bases; bases with no gene match: 9. The CDR3 is 16 residues long. CDR3 bases: TGTGCCAGCAGTTTCCGCGGGGGGGCTCTTGGAGAGACCCAGTACTTC. Protein: CASSFRGGALGETQYF.

This clonotype was seen ten or more times. The rearrangement uses TRBV19 and TRBJ1-5; 8 bases agree with TRBD1. V was pared by 5 bases and J by 5 bases, with 5 bases of the junction left unmatched. This CDR3 comprises 14 residues. Germline V gene data show CDR1 as LNHDA and CDR2 as SQIVND (reference sequence). The CDR3 sequence is CASSPSGGYQPQHF. For the CDR3, the DNA is TGTGCCAGTAGTCCATCAGGGGGCTATCAGCCCCAGCATTTT.

At least ten counts were recorded for this clonotype. The rearrangement links TRBV2 to TRBJ2-7; D is unclear. The V gene lost 4 bases and the J gene lost 3 bases, with 13 bases spanning the gap. This CDR3 region has 14 residues. The germline CDR1 and CDR2 sequences are SNHLY and FYNNEI. The CDR3 coding sequence is TGTGCCAGCAGTGTGACGGGTATCCTCTACGAGCAGTACTTC. It encodes CASSVTGILYEQYF.

This sequence joins TRBV3-1 and TRBJ1-1; D is perhaps TRBD1 (6 bases). Trimming took off 1 base at V and 4 bases at J, with 13 bases between the two ends. CDR1 is LGHDT, CDR2 YNNKEL, per germline (reference sequence). The CDR3 extends over 15 amino acids. CDR3 DNA: TGTGCCAGCAGCCAAGCAGGGGCGGGGGGCACTGAAGCTTTCTTT. This gives the protein CASSQAGAGGTEAFF.